These T cell receptor beta chains were read from a single sample in a study of blood T cell repertoires in COVID-19. TCRdb keeps only in-frame clones here, not all; method: immunoSEQ multiplex PCR. The sample has about 24,000 clones; about four fifths are singletons. Material for sequencing was peripheral blood. The receptors here all came from a man between 65 and 85 years old with acute or convalescent COVID-19. CDR3s include the opening cysteine and the closing phenylalanine or tryptophan. D genes are given only for firm matches. Not every row has a clone size; where given, it reads once, few, many or a size class.

TRBJ2-5 NA once TRBV5-1 TGCGCCAGCAGCCAAGGGGGTACAGAGACCCAGTACTTC CASSQGGTETQYF
TRBJ2-5 NA NA TRBV3-1/TRBV3-2 TGTGCCAGCAGCCAAGCCGGGGGTAGGGAGACCCAGTACTTC CASSQAGGRETQYF
TRBJ2-5 TRBD2 once TRBV7-2 TGTGCCAGCAGCTGGTCTAGCGGGGGACAAGAGACCCAGTACTTC CASSWSSGGQETQYF
TRBJ2-5 TRBD1 NA TRBV4-1 TGCGCCAGCAGCCAAGACCCCCAGGGGGCCCAACAAGAGACCCAGTACTTC CASSQDPQGAQQETQYF
TRBJ2-3 TRBD2 NA TRBV29-1 TGCAGCGTTGAGAATAGCGGGGGCCCGGATAATACGCAGTATTTT CSVENSGGPDNTQYF
TRBJ1-2 NA NA TRBV2 TGTGCCAGCACAGAGGTTCAGGGCTACACCTTC CASTEVQGYTF
TRBJ1-5 NA NA TRBV6-6 TGTGCCAGCATGGGGGGGTCCAATCAGCCCCAGCATTTT CASMGGSNQPQHF
TRBJ2-1 TRBD2 NA TRBV7-2 TGTGCCAGCAGCCCGAGCGGGGGTGACTACAATGAGCAGTTCTTC CASSPSGGDYNEQFF
TRBJ2-1 NA NA TRBV6-6 TGTGCCAGCAGTTCTTTTAATGAGCAGTTCTTC CASSSFNEQFF
TRBJ2-1 NA NA TRBV3-1/TRBV3-2 TGTGCCAGCAGCCAAGTCGCGGTTTCCTACAATGAGCAGTTCTTC CASSQVAVSYNEQFF
TRBJ1-6 NA NA TRBV5-1 TGCGCCAGCAGCTTGGAAGCTGGTTCACCCCTCCACTTT CASSLEAGSPLHF
TRBJ2-5 TRBD2 few TRBV3-1/TRBV3-2 TGTGCCAGCAGCCTCCTAAGACTAGCGGGGGCCTTACAAGAGACCCAGTACTTC CASSLLRLAGALQETQYF
TRBJ1-4 NA NA TRBV27 TGTGCCAGCAGTTTAAACGGAGCGGGGGAAAAACTGTTTTTT CASSLNGAGEKLFF
TRBJ2-7 NA NA TRBV7-2 TGTGCCAGCAGCTTAGACAGGCACCCCACCTACGAGCAGTACTTC CASSLDRHPTYEQYF
TRBJ2-2 TRBD2 NA TRBV18 TGTGCCAGCTCACGTGCCGGGACTAGCGGGAGGCGTGCGAACACCGGGGAGCTGTTTTTT CASSRAGTSGRRANTGELFF
TRBJ1-6 NA NA TRBV11-3 TGTGCCAGCAGCTTAAAGCCCGGGTCGAGCTCCTATAATTCACCCCTCCACTTT CASSLKPGSSSYNSPLHF
TRBJ1-1 TRBD1 NA TRBV5-1 TGCGCCAGCAGCTTGACAGGGGGCGAGGCGATGACTGAAGCTTTCTTT CASSLTGGEAMTEAFF
TRBJ1-5 TRBD1 NA TRBV6-5 TGTGCCAGCAGGCCACAGGGGGGCAGCAATCAGCCCCAGCATTTT CASRPQGGSNQPQHF
TRBJ1-6 NA NA TRBV12-5 TGTGCTAGTGGTTTGGGGTCAGGCGACGGCCATTCACCCCTCCACTTT CASGLGSGDGHSPLHF
TRBJ2-2 NA NA TRBV11-3 TGTGCCAGCAGCTTAGATCGGAGAACCGGGGAGCTGTTTTTT CASSLDRRTGELFF
TRBJ2-7 TRBD1 NA TRBV18 TGTGCCAGCTCGGGACAGGGGGATAGCGAGCAGTACTTC CASSGQGDSEQYF
TRBJ1-3 TRBD1 NA TRBV5-1 TGCGCCAGCACCGGACAGGGCCACACCATATATTTT CASTGQGHTIYF
TRBJ2-3 TRBD2 NA TRBV30 TGTGCCTGGACCGGGGGGGCATCTTCAGATACGCAGTATTTT CAWTGGASSDTQYF
TRBJ2-7 NA few TRBV3-1/TRBV3-2 TGTGCCAGCAGCCCCCGTAGCCTTGCGGACGAGCAGTACTTC CASSPRSLADEQYF
TRBJ2-1 NA few TRBV6-5 TGTGCCAGCAGCTCGAGGGGGGGGGCCAACAATGAGCAGTTCTTC CASSSRGGANNEQFF